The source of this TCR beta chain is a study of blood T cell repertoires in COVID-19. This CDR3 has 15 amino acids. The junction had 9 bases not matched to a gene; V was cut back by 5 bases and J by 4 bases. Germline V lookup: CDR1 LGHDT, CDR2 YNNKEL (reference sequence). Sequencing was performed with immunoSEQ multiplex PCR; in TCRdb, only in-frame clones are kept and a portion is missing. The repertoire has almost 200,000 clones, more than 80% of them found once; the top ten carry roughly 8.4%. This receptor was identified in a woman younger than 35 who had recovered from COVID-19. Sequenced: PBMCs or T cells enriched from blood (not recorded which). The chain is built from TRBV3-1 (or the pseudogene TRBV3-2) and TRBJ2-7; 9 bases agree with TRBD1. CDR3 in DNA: TGTGCCAGCAGCGTAGCGACAGGGGGTTTTTACGAGCAGTACTTC. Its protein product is CASSVATGGFYEQYF.